The 8 T cell receptor beta chains presented below share a single source sample, sequenced in a study of blood T cell repertoires in COVID-19. Clones were read by immunoSEQ multiplex PCR, and TCRdb kept only the in-frame ones, dropping some. The sample has roughly 400,000 clones; about nine tenths are singletons. Sequencing input: PBMCs or T cells enriched from blood (not recorded which). The source of these receptors is a middle-aged woman who had been exposed to COVID-19.

This chain uses TRBV30 with TRBJ1-4, with D possibly being TRBD1 (5 bases). The CDR3 extends over 12 amino acids. Germline V gives CDR1 GTSNPN, CDR2 SVGIG (reference sequence). Trimming left V 3 bases short and J 4 bases short, with 6 bases between. The CDR3 here is CAWRGDNEKLFF. DNA for the CDR3: TGTGCCTGGAGAGGGGATAATGAAAAACTGTTTTTT.

This chain connects TRBV19 to TRBJ1-1, with 8 bases that match TRBD1. The ends lost 9 bases at V and 1 base at J; junction bases unmatched: 4. The germline CDR1 and CDR2 sequences are LNHDA and SQIVND (reference sequence). There are 13 residues in the CDR3. Here the CDR3 reads CASLDRANTEAFF. Written as DNA, the CDR3 is TGTGCCAGCTTGGACAGGGCGAACACTGAAGCTTTCTTT.

Comment on this clone: This CDR3 is also generated by other DNA sequences in the sample. The V gene is TRBV5-1, the J gene TRBJ1-5, with 7 bases lining up with TRBD1. This CDR3 region has 14 residues. Germline loops: CDR1 SGHRS, CDR2 YFSETQ. V dropped 0 bases and J dropped 6; count of bases not matched to a gene: 3. CDR3 in amino acids: CASSLEGGTQPQHF. The DNA of the CDR3 is TGCGCCAGCAGCTTGGAAGGGGGCACTCAGCCCCAGCATTTT.

This clone has just one count. The chain combines TRBV7-2 with TRBJ2-4; a weak D match, TRBD1 (7 bases). V gave up 0 bases and J gave up 5 bases, with 20 bases separating them. CDR1 is SGHTA and CDR2 is FQGNSA in the germline V gene. CDR3 size: 18 residues. CDR3 in amino acids: CASSLAGDTRGRQNIQYF. CDR3 coding DNA: TGTGCCAGCAGCTTAGCAGGGGATACCAGGGGGAGGCAAAACATTCAGTACTTC.

Notes on this clone: The same CDR3 also results from other DNA sequences found in this sample. V gene TRBV19 combines with J gene TRBJ2-1; 13 bases are shared with TRBD2. Trimming cost V 5 bases and J 3 bases; bases outside gene matches: 1. Germline loops: CDR1 LNHDA, CDR2 SQIVND (reference sequence). This CDR3 contains 15 residues. The CDR3 is CASSRTSGSYNEQFF. For the CDR3, the DNA is TGTGCCAGTAGTCGGACTAGCGGGAGCTACAATGAGCAGTTCTTC. The variable domain in full, completed from reference TRBV19 and TRBJ2-1, reads DGGITQSPKYLFRKEGQNVTLSCEQNLNHDAMYWYRQDPGQGLRLIYYSQIVNDFQKGDIAEGYSVSREKKESFPLTVTSAQKNPTAFYLCASSRTSGSYNEQFFGPGTRLTVL.

This chain uses TRBV13 with TRBJ2-7; a weak D match, TRBD1 (6 bases). The length of the CDR3 is 15 residues. V was trimmed by 4 bases and J by 5 bases, leaving 18 bases between them. Germline lookup yields CDR1 PRHDT and CDR2 FYEKMQ (reference sequence). The CDR3 DNA is TGTGCCAGCAGCTGGTTGCCGGGACAAGTGAACGAGCAGTACTTC. Protein sequence: CASSWLPGQVNEQYF.

The V call is TRBV7-2, the J call TRBJ1-4, with a possible D match to TRBD1 (6 bases). This CDR3 spans 14 amino acids. Germline V lookup: CDR1 SGHTA, CDR2 FQGNSA. V lost 6 bases and J lost 1, with 9 bases in between. CDR3 sequence: CASSRGGTNEKLFF. In DNA form, the CDR3 reads TGTGCCAGCAGTCGAGGGGGAACTAATGAAAAACTGTTTTTT.

The genes are TRBV18 and TRBJ2-7; no firm D call. With 2 bases removed from V and 5 bases from J, the gap between germline ends came to 16 bases. The CDR3 contains 15 residues. The germline V gene has CDR1 KGHSH and CDR2 LQKENI. The DNA for the CDR3 is TGTGCCAGCTCACCAGTATTCGGTAGTGAGAACGAGCAGTACTTC. This translates into CASSPVFGSENEQYF.